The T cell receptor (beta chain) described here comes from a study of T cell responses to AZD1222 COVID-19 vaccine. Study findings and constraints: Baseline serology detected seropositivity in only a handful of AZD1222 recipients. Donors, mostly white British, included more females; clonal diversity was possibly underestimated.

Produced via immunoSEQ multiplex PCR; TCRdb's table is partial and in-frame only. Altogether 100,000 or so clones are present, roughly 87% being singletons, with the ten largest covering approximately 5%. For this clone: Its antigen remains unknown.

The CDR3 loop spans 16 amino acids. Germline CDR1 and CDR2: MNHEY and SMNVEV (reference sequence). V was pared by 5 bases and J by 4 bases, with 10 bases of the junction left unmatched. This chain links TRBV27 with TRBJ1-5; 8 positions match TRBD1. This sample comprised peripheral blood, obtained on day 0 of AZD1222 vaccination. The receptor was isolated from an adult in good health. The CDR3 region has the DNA TGTGCCAGCAGTCCCTCCACAGGGGGAATGAATCAGCCCCAGCATTTT. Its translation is CASSPSTGGMNQPQHF.